Detailed here is one TCR beta chain. As yet, its antigen is unknown. The PCR used 60 Vbeta and 13 Jbeta primers. Measured with immunoSEQ multiplex PCR; TCRdb has only the in-frame clones, and not every one. The table records 150,000 to 200,000 clones, around 80% of them present only once. The sample belongs to a study of cytomegalovirus exposure and HLA in healthy donors. Study findings and constraints: Cytomegalovirus status, reportedly, was diagnosed with high specificity and sensitivity by the classifier. Because they were indistinguishable, some V segments, including TRBV6-2 and TRBV6-3, were excluded. Reportedly, HLA-A and HLA-B alleles of most subjects were accurately predicted from TCR beta.

The CDR3 runs to 17 residues. Germline values: CDR1 SEHNR, CDR2 FQNEAQ (reference sequence). V dropped 4 bases and J dropped 1 base, with 16 bases sitting between them. This receptor was taken from a woman aged 18-29 years in good health and CMV-seronegative. The chain links TRBV7-9 to TRBJ2-2; D might be TRBD1 (6 bases). What was sequenced was PBMCs. The CDR3 coding sequence is TGTGCCAGCAGCTACCGGGTGGGGACACAGAACACCGGGGAGCTGTTTTTT. Protein product: CASSYRVGTQNTGELFF.